Following are 26 T cell receptor beta chains from one sample sequenced in a study of T-cell reconstitution after alpha-beta-depleted transplantation in children (TCRdb year 2016). The treatment or condition label, read with the paper, signifies: allogeneic hematopoietic cell transplantation with graft depleted of TCRalphabeta T cells and CD19 B cells. The library was prepared using PCR. Data came from an Illumina HiSeq 2500. To normalize quantification of the TCRbeta repertoire, the TCR libraries were built with molecular barcoding that relied on unique molecular identifiers. In TCRdb, the public reads were trimmed at Q25 with fastp and aligned with MiXCR, with productive beta chains retained. All rows with the same CDR3 protein become a single entry with the most common DNA and genes. The sample yields a few hundred thousand distinct CDR3 sequences; approximately 41% were counted once. Approximately 30% of the sample is taken by the ten largest.

Source: PBMCs, taken before TCRalphabeta/CD19-depleted stem cell transplant. The receptors were sampled from a girl aged 2 to 10 with aplastic anemia, due to receive a stem cell transplant.

J is TRBJ2-7 and V is TRBV29-1; TRBD1 is a possible D gene (5 bases). V was shortened by 1 base and J by 1 base, with 11 bases between the two germline ends. Germline values: CDR1 SQVTM, CDR2 ANQGSEA. This CDR3 region has 14 residues. CDR3 DNA: TGCAGCGTTGAAGTGCAGGGCGGTTCCTACGAGCAGTACTTC. Its translation: CSVEVQGGSYEQYF.

This clonotype was seen at least ten times. V is TRBV5-1 and J is TRBJ2-3, with 12 bases aligning to TRBD2. The CDR3 covers 18 residues. Germline-derived CDR1 and CDR2 are SGHRS and YFSETQ. Trimming at V came to 0 bases and at J to 0 bases, leaving 5 bases not matched to a gene. The CDR3 protein is CASSLASGTSGSTDTQYF. The CDR3 region has the DNA TGCGCCAGCAGCTTGGCCTCCGGGACTAGCGGGAGCACAGATACGCAGTATTTT. Looking up the rest from reference TRBV5-1 and TRBJ2-3 gives the full variable domain: KAGVTQTPRYLIKTRGQQVTLSCSPISGHRSVSWYQQTPGQGLQFLFEYFSETQRNKGNFPGRFSGRQFSNSRSEMNVSTLELGDSALYLCASSLASGTSGSTDTQYFGPGTRLTVL.

This clonotype turned up a few times. V is TRBV9 and J is TRBJ2-7; 8 nucleotides align to TRBD1. The germline V gene encodes CDR1 SGDLS and CDR2 YYNGEE. This CDR3 is 14 amino acids long. The trim removed 0 bases at V and 4 bases at J, leaving 3 bases unmatched. The CDR3 DNA is TGTGCCAGCAGCGTAGGTGGACAGGGATACGAGCAGTACTTC. Protein: CASSVGGQGYEQYF.

The V and J genes are TRBV18 and TRBJ1-1, with 11 nucleotides matching TRBD1. This CDR3 has 16 amino acids. Germline CDR1 reads KGHSH; CDR2 reads LQKENI. After removal of 3 bases from V and 5 bases from J, the junction contained 8 bases not matched to a gene. CDR3: CASSPGTGGFGTEAFF. CDR3 nucleotides: TGTGCCAGCTCACCGGGGACAGGGGGTTTTGGGACTGAAGCTTTCTTT.

The J gene is TRBJ2-5, the V gene TRBV29-1; TRBD2 might be the D (6 bases). V lost 4 bases to trimming and J lost 3 bases, with 9 bases between them. The CDR3 contains 12 residues. CDR1 SQVTM and CDR2 ANQGSEA come from the germline V gene. The CDR3 DNA follows: TGCAGCGTTGGGTGGAGGGAAGAGACCCAGTACTTC. It yields the protein CSVGWREETQYF.

The chain is built from TRBV20-1 and TRBJ1-2; 7 positions match TRBD1. The CDR3 is made up of 15 amino acids. The J segment lost 4 bases and the V segment lost 0 bases, leaving 8 bases of the junction unmatched. CDR1 is DFQATT and CDR2 is SNEGSKA in the germline V gene (reference sequence). The CDR3 DNA sequence: TGCAGTGCTAGAGATCCGACAGGGCTAAGCTATGGCTACACCTTC. Protein sequence: CSARDPTGLSYGYTF.

V usage is TRBV5-1 and J usage is TRBJ2-7; D tentatively fits TRBD1 or TRBD2 (5 bases each). The germline gives CDR1 SGHRS, CDR2 YFSETQ. V lost 5 bases, J lost 6 bases, and 21 bases lay in between. CDR3 length: 15 residues. The CDR3 DNA sequence: TGCGCCAGCAGATATGGGACGACGGGTAGCTCCGAGCAGTACTTC. Translating it yields CASRYGTTGSSEQYF.

Concerning this clonotype itself: A much larger clone differs from this one at a single base, so this may be a read error. The chain carries TRBV12-3 or TRBV12-4 and TRBJ2-2, with D hard to call. Trimming removed 4 bases from V and 5 bases from J, with 5 bases in between. This CDR3 is built from 12 residues. CDR3 sequence: CASSWATGELFF. CDR3 DNA: TGTGCCAGCAGTTGGGCTACCGGGGAGCTGTTTTTT.

This clonotype occurred many times. This chain links TRBV6-2 or TRBV6-3 with TRBJ1-1; D unclear. The CDR3 contains 12 residues. Per germline, CDR1 MNHEY and CDR2 SVGEGT. V was cut by 2 bases and J by 7 bases, with 8 bases left in between. The CDR3 reads CASSYPSNEAFF. In nucleotides, the CDR3 is TGTGCCAGCAGTTACCCCTCAAATGAAGCTTTCTTT.

The chain carries TRBV20-1 and TRBJ2-1, with D possibly matching TRBD2 (5 bases). The germline V gene encodes CDR1 DFQATT and CDR2 SNEGSKA (reference sequence). Between the trimmed V and J ends, which lost 5 bases and 4 bases, there was a span of 18 bases. This CDR3 comprises 15 residues. The CDR3 DNA reads TGCAGTGCTGTACTTGGGGAGAAAGTGTACAATGAGCAGTTCTTC. Its protein is CSAVLGEKVYNEQFF.

This clonotype was seen more than once but under ten times. The chain has TRBV5-1 and TRBJ2-7, with 7 positions matching TRBD2. The ends lost 2 bases at V and 5 bases at J; junction bases unmatched: 7. Germline CDR1 reads SGHRS; CDR2 reads YFSETQ. There are 14 residues in the CDR3. CDR3 bases: TGCGCCAGCAGCTTTGGACTAGTTAAGGACGAGCAGTACTTC. It is translated as CASSFGLVKDEQYF.

This chain links TRBV27 with TRBJ2-2; 7 nucleotides align to TRBD2. The CDR3 is 17 residues long. Germline CDR1 MNHEY, CDR2 SMNVEV (reference sequence). V shed 5 bases, J shed 6 bases, and the junction held 15 bases outside the gene matches. The CDR3 spells CASSITLAEGRAGELFF. For the CDR3, the DNA is TGTGCCAGCAGTATAACCTTAGCGGAAGGGAGGGCCGGGGAGCTGTTTTTT.

On this clonotype itself: This may be a read error, as it is one base from a much larger clone. The genes are TRBV20-1 and TRBJ2-7; D is ambiguous. This CDR3 is built from 12 residues. Germline CDR1 is DFQATT and CDR2 is SNEGSKA (reference sequence). CDR3 in DNA: TGCCGTGCTACCCCGGGCTCCTACGAGCAGTACTTC. This encodes CRATPGSYEQYF.

There are many counts of this clonotype. The chain joins TRBV18 to TRBJ1-1, with a tentative D call TRBD1 (6 bases). The CDR3 has 14 amino acids. In germline, CDR1 is KGHSH, CDR2 LQKENI. V was shortened by 3 bases and J by 0 bases, with 8 bases between the two germline ends. CDR3 residues: CASSPGQLNTEAFF. CDR3 DNA sequence: TGTGCCAGCTCACCCGGACAGCTGAACACTGAAGCTTTCTTT.

This clonotype has a handful of counts. The chain links TRBV9 to TRBJ1-3; 8 bases are a match to TRBD1. V gave up 0 bases and J gave up 6 bases; unmatched junction bases: 5. The CDR3 sequence is 15 residues long. Per the germline V gene, CDR1 is SGDLS and CDR2 is YYNGEE. The CDR3 region is CASSVVGTGKNTIYF. CDR3 coding DNA: TGTGCCAGCAGCGTAGTAGGGACAGGAAAAAACACCATATATTTT.

With regard to this clonotype: A much more abundant neighbour one base away suggests this may be a read error. The chain is built from TRBV12-3 or TRBV12-4 and TRBJ1-2; no definite D call. This CDR3 spans 15 amino acids. The CDR3 protein is CASSTRTATNYGDTF. Here the CDR3 DNA reads TGTGCCAGCAGTACCCGGACGGCCACTAACTATGGCGACACCTTC.

The CDR3 is CASSLRAVGQPQHF. The CDR3 bases are TGTGCCAGCAGCTTAAGGGCGGTCGGTCAGCCCCAGCATTTT. This chain connects TRBV7-2 to TRBJ1-5; D unclear. Germline CDR1 reads SGHTA; CDR2 reads FQGNSA. V shed 2 bases and J shed 6 bases, with 11 bases lying between them. The CDR3 spans 14 residues.

The chain couples TRBV20-1 to TRBJ2-5; 12 bases line up with TRBD2. The CDR3 has 14 amino acids. V lost 5 bases and J lost 5; bases outside the gene matches: 6. The germline CDR1 and CDR2 sequences are DFQATT and SNEGSKA (reference sequence). In DNA, the CDR3 is TGCAGTGCTGGACCTAGCGGGAGGGGGGAGACCCAGTACTTC. Translating gives CSAGPSGRGETQYF.

Notes on this clonotype: A much bigger clone sits one base away, suggesting this may be a read error. The CDR3, as DNA: TGCGCCAGCAGCCTCGAACTAGTGGGAGGACACAATGAGCAGTTCTTC. Amino acids: CASSLELVGGHNEQFF. The V gene is TRBV4-1, the J gene TRBJ2-1; TRBD2 is a possible D gene (6 bases). The V end was cut by 4 bases, the J end by 5 bases, with 18 bases between. Germline CDR1 MGHRA, CDR2 YSYEKL. There are 16 residues in the CDR3.

This clonotype was detected only once. The J gene is TRBJ2-3, the V gene TRBV5-6; D is unclear. Trimming stripped 3 bases from V and 1 base from J, with 12 bases between. There are 15 residues in the CDR3. CDR1 and CDR2 from the germline V gene are SGHDT and YYEEEE. The CDR3 is CASSSWSMGTDTQYF. DNA for the CDR3: TGTGCCAGCAGCTCCTGGTCGATGGGCACAGATACGCAGTATTTT.

The CDR3 region is CSVEEARPRGGYTF. CDR3 nucleotides: TGCAGCGTTGAAGAGGCGCGGCCGCGGGGGGGCTACACCTTC. The chain joins TRBV29-1 to TRBJ1-2, with D possibly matching TRBD1 (5 bases). The CDR3 length is 14 residues. The germline V gene encodes CDR1 SQVTM and CDR2 ANQGSEA. The V gene lost 0 bases and the J gene lost 8 bases, with 16 bases spanning the gap.

CDR3 loop: CASSYGDRYQETQYF. DNA of the CDR3: TGTGCCAGCAGCTACGGGGACAGGTACCAAGAGACCCAGTACTTC. The chain uses TRBV7-2 and TRBJ2-5; 8 nucleotides agree with TRBD1. This CDR3 has 15 amino acids. Germline V gene lookup returns CDR1 SGHTA and CDR2 FQGNSA. Germline trimming cut 4 bases from V and 0 bases from J; bases unmatched to any gene: 4.

The chain combines TRBV29-1 with TRBJ2-5, with 10 bases lining up with TRBD2. The CDR3 sequence is 16 residues long. The germline gives CDR1 SQVTM, CDR2 ANQGSEA. The trim removed 2 bases at V and 5 bases at J, leaving 11 bases unmatched. The CDR3 sequence: CSVEPLAGEPWETQYF. CDR3 nucleotide sequence: TGCAGCGTTGAACCTCTAGCGGGGGAGCCGTGGGAGACCCAGTACTTC.

The sample holds one count of this clonotype. CDR3 residues: CAAQDEQYEQYF. The CDR3 DNA sequence: TGTGCCGCCCAAGATGAGCAGTACGAGCAGTACTTC. The chain recombines TRBV10-3 with TRBJ2-7; D call uncertain. Per the germline V gene, CDR1 is ENHRY and CDR2 is SYGVKD. Trimming pared 11 bases from V and 4 bases from J, leaving 15 bases between. The length of the CDR3 is 12 residues.

This clonotype appeared many times. This chain connects TRBV29-1 to TRBJ2-2, with D perhaps given as TRBD1 or TRBD2 (5 bases each). V was shortened by 7 bases and J by 5 bases, with 11 bases between the two germline ends. The CDR3 is 12 amino acids. Germline CDR1 is SQVTM and CDR2 is ANQGSEA. The CDR3 protein is CSGDLLTGELFF. For the CDR3, the DNA is TGCAGCGGGGACCTTCTTACCGGGGAGCTGTTTTTT.

The chain combines TRBV7-8 with TRBJ2-3; D is tentatively TRBD1 or TRBD2 (6 bases each). V shed 0 bases and J shed 3 bases, with 19 bases lying between them. The CDR3 extends over 18 amino acids. CDR1 is SGHVS and CDR2 is FQNEAQ in the germline V gene. The CDR3 region has the DNA TGTGCCAGCAGCTTAGCGAGGGGGGCTTGGGAGGATACAGATACGCAGTATTTT. It specifies CASSLARGAWEDTDTQYF.